The rows below give T cell receptor beta chains drawn from one sample of a study of blood T cell repertoires in COVID-19. TCRdb's table, derived via immunoSEQ multiplex PCR, lists solely in-frame clones and lacks some. The profile shows hundreds of thousands of clones, 90% to 95% of them singletons. Sample: peripheral blood. The source is a man between 60 and 75 years old with COVID-19, enrolled during active disease. Each CDR3 is given with its conserved first and last residue. A D gene is named only where the DNA matches it firmly. Clone sizes are given selectively: once, few, many, or a class where the clone is expanded.

TRBJ2-7 NA NA 12 TRBV5-5 CASSSYSYEQYF TGTGCCAGCAGCTCCTACTCCTACGAGCAGTACTTC
TRBJ2-2 once TRBD2 14 TRBV6-5 CASSYSAGVGELFF TGTGCCAGCAGTTACTCGGCGGGGGTCGGGGAGCTGTTTTTT
TRBJ1-1 NA NA 13 TRBV12-3/TRBV12-4 CASSLPGNTEAFF TGTGCCAGCAGCCTCCCCGGGAACACTGAAGCTTTCTTT
TRBJ1-2 NA NA 14 TRBV30 CAWSGQGTNYGYTF TGTGCCTGGAGTGGGCAGGGGACTAACTATGGCTACACCTTC
TRBJ2-7 NA NA 15 TRBV28 CASSSGTHPFYEQYF TGTGCCAGCAGTTCTGGGACTCACCCCTTCTACGAGCAGTACTTC
TRBJ2-6 NA NA 15 TRBV5-4 CASSFIGSGANVLTF TGTGCCAGCAGCTTCATCGGCTCTGGGGCCAACGTCCTGACTTTC
TRBJ2-7 NA NA 15 TRBV6-2/TRBV6-3 CASTPGRFRYYEQYF TGTGCCAGCACCCCGGGGCGGTTTCGATACTACGAGCAGTACTTC
TRBJ1-4 NA NA 14 TRBV11-2 CASSPLVGREKLFF TGTGCCAGCAGCCCATTAGTCGGTAGAGAAAAACTGTTTTTT
TRBJ1-1 NA NA 12 TRBV7-9 CASSLGAGEAFF TGTGCCAGCAGCTTAGGGGCAGGTGAAGCTTTCTTT
TRBJ1-3 NA NA 11 TRBV3-1/TRBV3-2 CASSQADTIYF TGTGCCAGCAGCCAAGCGGACACCATATATTTT
TRBJ1-6 few NA 15 TRBV30 CAWSPGVVVGSPLHF TGTGCCTGGAGTCCGGGGGTGGTAGTAGGTTCACCCCTCCACTTT
TRBJ2-7 NA TRBD1 15 TRBV19 CASSPTTGSAYEQYF TGTGCCAGTAGTCCGACGACAGGGTCCGCCTACGAGCAGTACTTC
TRBJ1-3 NA TRBD1 17 TRBV30 CAWSASRTGGSGNTIYF TGTGCCTGGAGTGCCTCTCGGACAGGGGGCAGTGGAAACACCATATATTTT
TRBJ2-5 NA TRBD2 14 TRBV2 CASILAGFQETQYF TGTGCCAGCATCTTAGCGGGGTTTCAAGAGACCCAGTACTTC
TRBJ1-4 NA TRBD1 18 TRBV7-8 CASSQFSGQGAPQEKLFF TGTGCCAGCAGCCAATTTTCGGGACAGGGGGCGCCACAAGAAAAACTGTTTTTT
TRBJ2-1 NA NA 15 TRBV19 CASSIQAAGYNEQFF TGTGCCAGTAGTATCCAGGCCGCGGGATACAATGAGCAGTTCTTC
TRBJ1-2 once NA 18 TRBV6-2/TRBV6-3 CASSYSRAPSPYNYGYTF TGTGCCAGCAGTTACTCGCGGGCGCCGTCTCCTTATAACTATGGCTACACCTTC
TRBJ1-6 NA TRBD1 14 TRBV15 CATSKDRVFSPLHF TGTGCCACCAGCAAGGACAGGGTTTTTTCACCCCTCCACTTT
TRBJ1-6 few TRBD1 15 TRBV19 CASSIAGQANSPLHF TGTGCCAGTAGCATCGCGGGACAGGCCAATTCACCCCTCCACTTT
TRBJ1-4 NA NA 15 TRBV30 CAWSRKGATNEKLFF TGTGCCTGGAGTAGGAAGGGGGCAACTAATGAAAAACTGTTTTTT
TRBJ1-2 NA NA 15 TRBV20-1 CSASERGDSGHGYTF TGCAGTGCTAGTGAAAGGGGAGACAGCGGGCATGGCTACACCTTC
TRBJ1-2 NA NA 15 TRBV5-8 CASSSSGSRIYGYTF TGTGCCAGCAGCTCCTCCGGGTCGCGCATCTATGGCTACACCTTC
TRBJ2-1 NA NA 13 TRBV6-2/TRBV6-3 CASSQGQYNEQFF TGTGCCAGCAGCCAAGGACAGTACAATGAGCAGTTCTTC
TRBJ2-2 NA NA 14 TRBV3-1/TRBV3-2 CASSQAGVPGELFF TGTGCCAGCAGCCAAGCAGGGGTCCCCGGGGAGCTGTTTTTT
TRBJ1-2 NA NA 15 TRBV19 CASRTPRGGFYGYTF TGTGCCAGTAGGACGCCGCGGGGCGGTTTCTATGGCTACACCTTC
TRBJ1-6 NA NA 15 TRBV5-6 CASSAGTDYNSPLHF TGTGCCAGCAGCGCGGGGACGGATTATAATTCACCCCTCCACTTT
TRBJ2-7 NA TRBD1 14 TRBV14 CASRNQGAGYEQYF TGTGCCAGCAGAAACCAGGGGGCAGGTTACGAGCAGTACTTC